This section outlines one T cell receptor beta chain sequence together with its context. Its specificity is not known. The junction shows a germline mismatch at one end, possibly a read error. These data are taken from a study of naive and memory T cell subsets. Study results and limitations: Possibly reflecting memory cells re-expressing CD45RA, a few larger clonotypes occurred in naive repertoires, especially CD8. TCR abundance followed a power law differing between naive and memory subsets.

From the second PCR step, alpha and beta chains were amplified apart. Cells stained for CD3, CD4, CD8, CD45RA, CD27 and viability were sorted into four CD45RA/CD27 subsets. Two oligonucleotides, mixed equimolar, formed the beta constant-region primer covering TRBC1 and TRBC2. Ligated cDNA was amplified by four rounds of PCR with nested alpha and beta constant-region primers and SP2. Ligation attached a single-stranded oligonucleotide with a 12-nucleotide UMI and the SP2 primer to the cDNA 3' end. TCRdb reanalysed the UMI-ligation and nested PCR reads using MiXCR and keeps one entry per CDR3 protein. The sample has 98,000 or so distinct CDR3 sequences, about 15% seen once. The CDR3 runs 14 residues. Germline CDR1 and CDR2: SGDLS and YYNGEE.

The chain is built from TRBV9 and TRBJ2-2, with a possible D match to TRBD2 (7 bases). This clonotype originated in a human donor in good health. Sequenced material: naive CD8+ T cells from blood. CDR3 region: CVSKGGTHTGELFF. CDR3 nucleotide sequence: TGTGTCAGCAAGGGGGGGACGCACACCGGGGAGCTGTTTTTT.